The 14 T cell receptor beta chains in this list originate from one sample, sequenced in a study of neurological immune-mediated disorders. As for time point: longitudinal time-point 2. TCRdb itself ran the 5' RACE reads through MiXCR, one entry per CDR3 protein. The profile shows approximately 85,000 distinct CDR3 sequences, around 13% of them singletons. The sample taken for sequencing was PBMCs. These receptor sequences come from a female donor with HTLV-1-associated myelopathy (HAM/TSP).

This clonotype was seen at least ten times. The V and J genes are TRBV12-3 or TRBV12-4 and TRBJ1-4, with D possibly matching TRBD1 (5 bases). This CDR3 is 14 amino acids long. Trimming took 6 bases from V and 8 from J, leaving 16 bases between them. CDR3 sequence reads: CASRVTGVGEKLFF. CDR3 sequence (DNA): TGTGCCAGCAGGGTCACAGGAGTTGGCGAAAAACTGTTTTTT.

This clonotype was recorded at least ten times. Compared with germline, one end of the junction differs, possibly owing to a read error. The V and J genes are TRBV3-1 and TRBJ1-1; maybe TRBD1 (6 bases). Germline loops: CDR1 LGHDT, CDR2 YNNKEL (reference sequence). This CDR3 has 13 residues. In nucleotides, the CDR3 is TGTGCCAGCACCCAACGTACCGGACAGGAAGCTTTCTTT. Protein product: CASTQRTGQEAFF.

In its sample, this clonotype was seen many times. This chain connects TRBV2 to TRBJ2-4, with unresolved D. V was trimmed by 4 bases and J by 8 bases, leaving 12 bases between them. Germline V gene lookup returns CDR1 SNHLY and CDR2 FYNNEI. The CDR3 runs 13 residues. For the CDR3, the DNA is TGTGCCAGCAGTGTTGTGGGATGGTACATTCAGTACTTC. Encoded protein: CASSVVGWYIQYF.

Relative to its sample, this clonotype is medium-sized. This chain connects TRBV9 to TRBJ2-1; D ambiguous. This CDR3 has 16 amino acids. Trimming cost V 0 bases and J 0 bases, with 10 bases left between them. CDR1 and CDR2 (germline): SGDLS, YYNGEE. The CDR3 nucleotides read TGTGCCAGCAGCGTAGTACCTACTAACTCCTACAATGAGCAGTTCTTC. It encodes CASSVVPTNSYNEQFF.

This clonotype was recorded many times. V gene TRBV20-1 combines with J gene TRBJ1-1; D gene ambiguous. V lost 1 base, J lost 1 base, and 7 bases lay in between. The CDR3 covers 13 residues. The germline CDR1 and CDR2 sequences are DFQATT and SNEGSKA (reference sequence). This CDR3 reads CSARATSNTEAFF. DNA of the CDR3: TGCAGTGCTAGAGCTACCTCGAACACTGAAGCTTTCTTT.

This clonotype was counted at least ten times. The chain is built from TRBV28 and TRBJ1-6; possible D gene TRBD1, 6 bases. This CDR3 is 15 amino acids long. CDR1 and CDR2 from the germline V gene are MDHEN and SYDVKM. V lost 5 bases and J lost 6, with 14 bases in between. The CDR3 sequence is CASSQPGQPNSPLHF. CDR3 nucleotide sequence: TGTGCCAGCAGTCAACCGGGACAACCTAATTCACCCCTCCACTTT.

The V and J genes are TRBV7-9 and TRBJ2-5; 10 nucleotides line up with TRBD1. Germline V gene data show CDR1 as SEHNR and CDR2 as FQNEAQ (reference sequence). The CDR3 consists of 15 residues. The trim removed 5 bases at V and 0 bases at J, leaving 3 bases unmatched. The CDR3 region has the DNA TGTGCCAGCAGCGGAGGGACAGGGGACCAAGAGACCCAGTACTTC. It yields the protein CASSGGTGDQETQYF.

In this sample, this clonotype turned up many times. CDR3 sequence: CASSLGGTSGGGTDTQYF. The CDR3 DNA follows: TGTGCCAGCAGCTTAGGAGGGACTAGCGGGGGGGGCACAGATACGCAGTATTTT. The chain joins TRBV7-2 to TRBJ2-3; 16 positions agree with TRBD2. V was clipped by 1 base and J by 1 base; unmatched bases: 2. The V gene's germline CDR1 is SGHTA and CDR2 FQGNSA. The CDR3 covers 18 residues. The full variable domain, in which reference TRBV7-2 and TRBJ2-3 provide the parts outside the CDR3, is GAGVSQSPSNKVTEKGKDVELRCDPISGHTALYWYRQSLGQGLEFLIYFQGNSAPDKSGLPSDRFSAERTGGSVSTLTIQRTQQEDSAVYLCASSLGGTSGGGTDTQYFGPGTRLTVL.

This clonotype showed up many times. An end of the junction does not agree with germline; a read error may underlie this. The rearrangement uses TRBV15 and TRBJ2-5, with TRBD1 matching 7 bases. CDR1 and CDR2 from the germline V gene are LNHNV and YYDKDF (reference sequence). This CDR3 has 18 residues. CDR3: CATSREGQEDWYQETQYF. DNA for the CDR3: TGTGCTACCAGCAGAGAAGGACAGGAGGATTGGTACCAAGAGACCCAGTACTTC.

This clonotype showed up many times. The chain uses TRBV5-1 and TRBJ2-5; D not resolved. The V end was cut by 3 bases, the J end by 0 bases, with 12 bases between. Germline V lookup: CDR1 SGHRS, CDR2 YFSETQ. The length of the CDR3 is 15 residues. The CDR3: CASSSVTPYQETQYF. The CDR3 DNA reads TGCGCCAGCAGCTCGGTGACACCGTACCAAGAGACCCAGTACTTC.

The sample holds many counts of this clonotype. The J gene is TRBJ1-1, the V gene TRBV5-1; no definite D call. This CDR3 region has 16 residues. Germline assignment: CDR1 SGHRS and CDR2 YFSETQ. Trimming removed 2 bases from V and 2 bases from J, with 16 bases in between. The CDR3 nucleotides are TGCGCCAGCAGCTTAGCTCACAGCTCGGGAAACACTGAAGCTTTCTTT. Translating gives CASSLAHSSGNTEAFF.

This clonotype was picked up many times. J is TRBJ2-7 and V is TRBV29-1; 7 bases match TRBD2. The CDR3 totals 14 residues. The V and J ends lost 1 base and 3 bases, in that order; junction bases with no gene match: 6. Germline CDR1 and CDR2: SQVTM and ANQGSEA. The CDR3 sequence is CSVEGGGSVYEQYF. The CDR3 DNA is TGCAGCGTTGAAGGGGGGGGAAGTGTCTACGAGCAGTACTTC.

In its sample, this clonotype was seen many times. V gene TRBV7-6 combines with J gene TRBJ2-1; 12 bases fit TRBD1. J lost 9 bases, V lost 2 bases, and 5 bases had no gene match. The CDR3 is 15 residues long. Germline lookup yields CDR1 SGHVS and CDR2 FNYEAQ. CDR3 in DNA: TGTGCCAGCAGCTTAACCGGGACAGGGGGCCGTGAGCAGTTCTTC. Its translation is CASSLTGTGGREQFF. Variable domain in full (rest from reference TRBV7-6 and TRBJ2-1): GAGVSQSPRYKVTKRGQDVALRCDPISGHVSLYWYRQALGQGPEFLTYFNYEAQQDKSGLPNDRFSAERPEGSISTLTIQRTEQRDSAMYRCASSLTGTGGREQFFGPGTRLTVL.

This clonotype was detected many times. The chain employs TRBV28 and TRBJ2-7; 13 nucleotides agree with TRBD2. CDR3 length equals 14 residues. V trimming: 8 bases; J trimming: 3 bases; junction bases outside the gene matches: 4. Looked up from germline, CDR1 is MDHEN and CDR2 is SYDVKM. The CDR3, as DNA: TGTGCCAGCGGACTAGCGGGGGTGATCTACGAGCAGTACTTC. This encodes CASGLAGVIYEQYF.